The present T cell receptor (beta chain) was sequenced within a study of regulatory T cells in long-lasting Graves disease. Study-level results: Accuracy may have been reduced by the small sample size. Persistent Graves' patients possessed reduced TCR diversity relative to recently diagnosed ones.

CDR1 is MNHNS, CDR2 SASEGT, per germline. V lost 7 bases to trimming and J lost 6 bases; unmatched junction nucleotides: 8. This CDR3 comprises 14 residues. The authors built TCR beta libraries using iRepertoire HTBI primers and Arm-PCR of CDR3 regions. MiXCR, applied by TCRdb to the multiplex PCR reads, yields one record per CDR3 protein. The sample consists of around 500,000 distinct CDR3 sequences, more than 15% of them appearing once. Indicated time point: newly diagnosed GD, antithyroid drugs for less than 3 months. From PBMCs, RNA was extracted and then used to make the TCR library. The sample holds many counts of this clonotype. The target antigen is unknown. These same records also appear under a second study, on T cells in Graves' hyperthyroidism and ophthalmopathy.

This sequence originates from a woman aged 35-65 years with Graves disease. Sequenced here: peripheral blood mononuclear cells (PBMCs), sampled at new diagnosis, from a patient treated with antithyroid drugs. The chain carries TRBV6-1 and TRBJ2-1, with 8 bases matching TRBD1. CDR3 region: CASTPDRAFNEQFF. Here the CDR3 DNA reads TGTGCCAGCACCCCGGACAGGGCGTTCAATGAGCAGTTCTTC.